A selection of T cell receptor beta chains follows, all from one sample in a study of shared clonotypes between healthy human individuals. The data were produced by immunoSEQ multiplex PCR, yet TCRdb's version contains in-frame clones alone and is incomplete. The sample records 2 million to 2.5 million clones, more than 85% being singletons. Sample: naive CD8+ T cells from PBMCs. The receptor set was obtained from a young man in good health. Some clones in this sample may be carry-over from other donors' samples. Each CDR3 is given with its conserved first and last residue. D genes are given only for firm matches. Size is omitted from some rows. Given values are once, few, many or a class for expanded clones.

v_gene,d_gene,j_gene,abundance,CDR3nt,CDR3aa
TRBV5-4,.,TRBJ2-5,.,TGTGCCAGCAGCTTGGCTGTGGTCTTGTCGAAACAAGAGACCCAGTACTTC,CASSLAVVLSKQETQYF
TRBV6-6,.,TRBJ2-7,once,TGTGCCAGCAGTTACATAACAGGCCAGAACTACGAGCAGTACTTC,CASSYITGQNYEQYF
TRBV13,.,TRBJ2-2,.,TGTGCCAGCAGCTTAGGCCTCAAAGCCGGGGAGCTGTTTTTT,CASSLGLKAGELFF
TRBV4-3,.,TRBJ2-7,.,TGCGCCAGCAGCCAAGAGAGGACTACCTACGAGCAGTACTTC,CASSQERTTYEQYF
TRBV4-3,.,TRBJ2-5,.,TGCGCCAGCAGCCAGCGACTACCAGAATTTGGGGGTGAGACCCAGTACTTC,CASSQRLPEFGGETQYF
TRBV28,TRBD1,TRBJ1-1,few,TGTGCCAGCAGTTTGGACAGGGTAAAAACTGAAGCTTTCTTT,CASSLDRVKTEAFF
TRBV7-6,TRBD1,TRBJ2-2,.,TGTGCCAGCAGCCGGGACAGGGGGGCGAACACCGGGGAGCTGTTTTTT,CASSRDRGANTGELFF
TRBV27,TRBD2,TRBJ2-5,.,TGTGCCAGCAGTTTATCAATAGCGGGAGGGCCGGAGACCCAGTACTTC,CASSLSIAGGPETQYF
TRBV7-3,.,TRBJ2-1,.,TGTGCCAGCGCGGCGGCGGCAGGGTCATTGGGCAATGAGCAGTTCTTC,CASAAAAGSLGNEQFF
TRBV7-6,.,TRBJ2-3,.,TGTGCCAGCAGCTTAGCGGAATTTACTAGCACAGATACGCAGTATTTT,CASSLAEFTSTDTQYF
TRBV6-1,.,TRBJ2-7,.,TGTGCCAGCAGTCCCGGACGTGGGAGCTCCTACGAGCAGTACTTC,CASSPGRGSSYEQYF
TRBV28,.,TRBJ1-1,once,TGTGCCAGCAGTTTCACCGGTTTCCCCCGGGCTTTCTTT,CASSFTGFPRAFF
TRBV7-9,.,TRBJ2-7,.,TGTGCCAGCAGCTTGGGCAAAGCCGACTACGAGCAGTACTTC,CASSLGKADYEQYF
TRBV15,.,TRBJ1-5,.,TGTGCCACCAGCAGAGGAGGGGTAGGGCCGGGGGATCAGCCCCAGCATTTT,CATSRGGVGPGDQPQHF
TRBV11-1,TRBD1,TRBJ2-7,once,TGTGCCAGCAGCCAGCCATGGGGACAGGCTTTCTACGAGCAGTACTTC,CASSQPWGQAFYEQYF
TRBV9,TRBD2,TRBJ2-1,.,TGTGCCAGCAGCCTCAGCGGACTAGCGGGAGACAATGAGCAGTTCTTC,CASSLSGLAGDNEQFF